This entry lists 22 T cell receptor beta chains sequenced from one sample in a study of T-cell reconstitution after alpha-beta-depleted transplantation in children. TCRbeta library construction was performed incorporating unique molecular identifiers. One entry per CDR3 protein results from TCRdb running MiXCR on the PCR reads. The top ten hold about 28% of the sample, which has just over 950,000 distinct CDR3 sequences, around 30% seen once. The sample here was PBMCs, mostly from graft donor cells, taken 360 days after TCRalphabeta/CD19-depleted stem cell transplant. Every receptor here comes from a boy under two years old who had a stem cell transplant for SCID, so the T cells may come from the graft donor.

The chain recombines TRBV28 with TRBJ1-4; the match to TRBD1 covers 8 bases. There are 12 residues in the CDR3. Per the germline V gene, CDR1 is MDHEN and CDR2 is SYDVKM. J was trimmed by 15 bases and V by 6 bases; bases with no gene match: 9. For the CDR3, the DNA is TGTGCCAGCAGCTTGGACAGGGTGATTGTGTTTTTT. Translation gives CASSLDRVIVFF.

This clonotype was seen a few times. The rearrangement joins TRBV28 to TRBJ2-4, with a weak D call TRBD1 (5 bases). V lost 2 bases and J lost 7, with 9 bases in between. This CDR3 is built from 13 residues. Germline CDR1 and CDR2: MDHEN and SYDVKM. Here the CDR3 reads CASSLGQGNIQYF. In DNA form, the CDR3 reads TGTGCCAGCAGTTTAGGGCAGGGCAACATTCAGTACTTC.

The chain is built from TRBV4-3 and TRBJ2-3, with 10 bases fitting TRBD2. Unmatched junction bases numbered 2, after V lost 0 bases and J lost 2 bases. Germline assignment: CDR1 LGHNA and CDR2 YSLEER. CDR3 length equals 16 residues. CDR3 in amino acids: CASSQDSGGATDTQYF. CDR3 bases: TGCGCCAGCAGCCAAGACAGCGGGGGGGCCACAGATACGCAGTATTTT.

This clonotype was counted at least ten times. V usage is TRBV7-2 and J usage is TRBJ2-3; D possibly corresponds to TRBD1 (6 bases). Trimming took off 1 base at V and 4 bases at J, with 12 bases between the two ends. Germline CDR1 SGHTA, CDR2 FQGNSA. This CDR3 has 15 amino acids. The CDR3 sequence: CASSLVGAKADTQYF. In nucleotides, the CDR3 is TGTGCCAGCAGCTTAGTGGGGGCTAAGGCAGATACGCAGTATTTT.

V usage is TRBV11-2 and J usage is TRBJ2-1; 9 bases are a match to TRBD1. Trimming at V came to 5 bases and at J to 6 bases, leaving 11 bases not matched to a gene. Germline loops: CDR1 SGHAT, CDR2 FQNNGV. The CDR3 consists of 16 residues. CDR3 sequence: CASSPARDRVTNEQFF. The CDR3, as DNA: TGTGCCAGCAGCCCCGCCCGGGACAGGGTTACCAATGAGCAGTTCTTC. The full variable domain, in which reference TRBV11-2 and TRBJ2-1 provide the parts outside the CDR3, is EAGVAQSPRYKIIEKRQSVAFWCNPISGHATLYWYQQILGQGPKLLIQFQNNGVVDDSQLPKDRFSAERLKGVDSTLKIQPAKLEDSAVYLCASSPARDRVTNEQFFGPGTRLTVL.

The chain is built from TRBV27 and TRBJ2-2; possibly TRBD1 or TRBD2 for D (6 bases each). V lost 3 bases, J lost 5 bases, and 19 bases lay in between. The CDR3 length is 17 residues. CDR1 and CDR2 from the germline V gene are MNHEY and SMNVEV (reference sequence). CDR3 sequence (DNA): TGTGCCAGCAGTTTCGGTGGGGGGACACGGAGGACCGGGGAGCTGTTTTTT. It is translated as CASSFGGGTRRTGELFF.

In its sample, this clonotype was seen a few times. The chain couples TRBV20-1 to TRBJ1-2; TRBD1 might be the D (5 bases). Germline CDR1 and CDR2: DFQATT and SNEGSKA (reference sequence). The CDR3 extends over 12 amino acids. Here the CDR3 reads CTFQGPLGGYTF. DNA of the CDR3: TGCACTTTTCAGGGTCCCTTGGGTGGCTACACCTTC.

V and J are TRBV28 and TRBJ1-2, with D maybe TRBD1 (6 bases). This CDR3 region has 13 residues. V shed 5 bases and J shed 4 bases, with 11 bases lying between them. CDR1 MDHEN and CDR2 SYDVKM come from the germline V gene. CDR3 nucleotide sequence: TGTGCCAGCAGTGAACAGGGCTTCTATGGCTACACCTTC. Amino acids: CASSEQGFYGYTF.

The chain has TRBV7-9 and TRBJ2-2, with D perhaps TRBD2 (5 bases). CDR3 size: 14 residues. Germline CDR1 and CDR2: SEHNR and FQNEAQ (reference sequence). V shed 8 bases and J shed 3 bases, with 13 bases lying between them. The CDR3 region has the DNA TGTGCCAGCCTTAACCTACTAGACACCGGGGAGCTGTTTTTT. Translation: CASLNLLDTGELFF. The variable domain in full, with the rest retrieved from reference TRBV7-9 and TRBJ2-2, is DTGVSQNPRHKITKRGQNVTFRCDPISEHNRLYWYRQTLGQGPEFLTYFQNEAQLEKSRLLSDRFSAERPKGSFSTLEIQRTEQGDSAMYLCASLNLLDTGELFFGEGSRLTVL.

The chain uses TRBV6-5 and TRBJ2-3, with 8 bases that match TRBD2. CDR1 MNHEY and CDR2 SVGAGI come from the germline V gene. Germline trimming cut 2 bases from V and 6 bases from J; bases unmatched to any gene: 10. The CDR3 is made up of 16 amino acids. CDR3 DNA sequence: TGTGCCAGCAGTTACGTGGGGACTAGGCGCTTGGATACGCAGTATTTT. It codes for CASSYVGTRRLDTQYF.

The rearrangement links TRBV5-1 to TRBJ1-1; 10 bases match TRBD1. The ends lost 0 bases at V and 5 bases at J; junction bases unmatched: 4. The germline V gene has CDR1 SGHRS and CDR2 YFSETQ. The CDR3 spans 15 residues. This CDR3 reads CASSLGDRGLTEAFF. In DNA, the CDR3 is TGCGCCAGCAGCTTGGGCGACAGGGGGCTAACTGAAGCTTTCTTT.

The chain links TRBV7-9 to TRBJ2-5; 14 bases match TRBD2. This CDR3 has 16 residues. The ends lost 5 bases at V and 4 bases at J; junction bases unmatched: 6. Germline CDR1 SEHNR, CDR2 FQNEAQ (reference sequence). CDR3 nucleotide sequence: TGTGCCAGCAGCGTGACTAGCGGGGGGGCGGGAGAGACCCAGTACTTC. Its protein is CASSVTSGGAGETQYF.

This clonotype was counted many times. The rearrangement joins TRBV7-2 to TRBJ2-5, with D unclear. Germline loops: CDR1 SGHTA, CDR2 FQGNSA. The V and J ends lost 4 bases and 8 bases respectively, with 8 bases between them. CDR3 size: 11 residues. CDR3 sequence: CASSSLGTQYF. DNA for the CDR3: TGTGCCAGCAGCTCCCTCGGAACCCAGTACTTC.

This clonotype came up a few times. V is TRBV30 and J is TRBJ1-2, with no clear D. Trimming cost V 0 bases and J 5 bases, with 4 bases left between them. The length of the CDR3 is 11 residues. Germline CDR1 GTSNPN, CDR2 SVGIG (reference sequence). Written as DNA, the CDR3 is TGTGCCTGGAGTGTCGGGTATGGCTACACCTTC. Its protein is CAWSVGYGYTF.

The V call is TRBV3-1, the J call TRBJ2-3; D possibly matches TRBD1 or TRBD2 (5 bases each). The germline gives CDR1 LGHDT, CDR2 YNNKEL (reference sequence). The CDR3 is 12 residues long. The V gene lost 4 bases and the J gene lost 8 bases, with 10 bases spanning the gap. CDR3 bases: TGTGCCAGCAGCCCTTCTGGGACTACGCAGTATTTT. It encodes CASSPSGTTQYF.

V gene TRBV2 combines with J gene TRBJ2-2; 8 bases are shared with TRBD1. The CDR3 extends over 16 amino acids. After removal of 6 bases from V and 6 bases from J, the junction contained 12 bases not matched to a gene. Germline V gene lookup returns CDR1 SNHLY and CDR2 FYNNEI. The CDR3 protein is CASSEKDREGSGELFF. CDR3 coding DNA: TGTGCCAGCAGCGAGAAGGACAGGGAAGGGTCCGGGGAGCTGTTTTTT.

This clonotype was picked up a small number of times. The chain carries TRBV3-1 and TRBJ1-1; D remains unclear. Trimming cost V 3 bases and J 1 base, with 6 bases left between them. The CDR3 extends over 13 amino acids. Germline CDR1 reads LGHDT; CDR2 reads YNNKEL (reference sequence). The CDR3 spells CASSQPWNTEAFF. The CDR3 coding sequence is TGTGCCAGCAGCCAGCCATGGAACACTGAAGCTTTCTTT.

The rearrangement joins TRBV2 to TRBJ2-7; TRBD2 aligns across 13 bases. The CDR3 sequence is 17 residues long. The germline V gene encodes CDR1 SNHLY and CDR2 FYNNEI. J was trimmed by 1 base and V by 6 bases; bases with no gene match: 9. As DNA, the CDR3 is TGTGCCAGCAGCCGGACTAGCGGGGGATCCAATTCCTACGAGCAGTACTTC. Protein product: CASSRTSGGSNSYEQYF.

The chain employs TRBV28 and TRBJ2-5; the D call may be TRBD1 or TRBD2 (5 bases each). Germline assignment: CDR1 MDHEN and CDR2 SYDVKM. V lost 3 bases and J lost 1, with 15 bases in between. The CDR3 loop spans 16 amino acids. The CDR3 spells CASSLEVGEGQETQYF. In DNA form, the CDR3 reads TGTGCCAGCAGTTTGGAGGTGGGGGAAGGCCAAGAGACCCAGTACTTC.

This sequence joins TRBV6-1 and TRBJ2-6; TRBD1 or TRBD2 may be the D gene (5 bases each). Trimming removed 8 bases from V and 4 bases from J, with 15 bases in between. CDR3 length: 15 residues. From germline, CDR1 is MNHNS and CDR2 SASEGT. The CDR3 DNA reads TGTGCCAGCTACCCCGGGACGGCCGGGGCCAACGTCCTGACTTTC. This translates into CASYPGTAGANVLTF.

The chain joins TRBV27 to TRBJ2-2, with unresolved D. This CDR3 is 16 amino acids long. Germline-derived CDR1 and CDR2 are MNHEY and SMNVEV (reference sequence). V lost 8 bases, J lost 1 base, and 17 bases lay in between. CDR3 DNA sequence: TGTGCCAGCTCGCGTGGGAAGAGACAGAACACCGGGGAGCTGTTTTTT. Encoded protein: CASSRGKRQNTGELFF.

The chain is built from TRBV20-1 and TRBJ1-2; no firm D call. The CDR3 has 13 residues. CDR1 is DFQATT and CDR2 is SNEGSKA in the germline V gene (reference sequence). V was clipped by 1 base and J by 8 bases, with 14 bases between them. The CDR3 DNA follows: TGCAGTGCTAGAGGTAATCCGGGAAGAGGCTACACCTTC. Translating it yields CSARGNPGRGYTF.